This T cell receptor (beta chain) was sequenced during a study of blood T cell repertoires in COVID-19. Regarding this clone: The same CDR3 also results from other DNA sequences found in this sample.

Assay used: immunoSEQ multiplex PCR; TCRdb lists only in-frame clones, some missing. This table holds more than 200,000 clones, approximately 84% found once. The sequenced sample consisted of PBMCs or T cells enriched from blood (not recorded which). The source is a man aged 55 to 69 who had recovered from COVID-19.

CDR3 DNA: TGCAGCGTTGAAGATCGGGGAGCTGAAGCTTTCTTT. It specifies CSVEDRGAEAFF. The chain carries TRBV29-1 and TRBJ1-1; no clear D gene. The ends were cut back, 0 bases at V and 6 bases at J, with 8 bases in the middle. The germline V gene encodes CDR1 SQVTM and CDR2 ANQGSEA. The CDR3 totals 12 residues.